The rows below give T cell receptor beta chains drawn from one sample of a study of T cells in Graves' hyperthyroidism and ophthalmopathy. TCRdb passed the multiplex PCR reads through MiXCR, listing each CDR3 protein once. In the table there are approximately 530,000 distinct CDR3 sequences, about 20% of which are singletons. The specimen was blood. The receptors were gathered from a middle-aged man with Graves' ophthalmopathy. Both conserved end residues are part of each CDR3. Fields, in order: D gene, V gene, clone size, J gene, CDR3 protein, CDR3 DNA. A D gene is named only where the DNA matches it firmly. The listing skips clone size in some rows; elsewhere it reads once, few, many or a size class.

>TRBD2|TRBV7-3|-|TRBJ2-6
CASSLLGRAGANVLTF
TGTGCCAGCAGCTTACTCGGGAGGGCTGGGGCCAACGTCCTGACTTTC
>-|TRBV6-1|few|TRBJ2-1
CASVSSGHEQFF
TGTGCCAGCGTAAGTTCGGGACATGAGCAGTTCTTC
>TRBD2|TRBV13|many|TRBJ2-3
CASSPRAGRTDTQYF
TGTGCCAGCAGCCCCAGAGCGGGGCGCACAGATACGCAGTATTTT
>TRBD1|TRBV29-1|-|TRBJ1-2
CSVGTGNYGYTF
TGCAGCGTTGGGACAGGCAACTATGGCTACACCTTC
>TRBD1|TRBV12-3/TRBV12-4|few|TRBJ1-6
CASSSLGTVGGGSYNSPLHF
TGTGCCAGCAGTTCCCTAGGGACAGTAGGAGGGGGATCCTATAATTCACCCCTCCACTTT
>-|TRBV30|-|TRBJ2-2
CAWTGTYTGELFF
TGTGCCTGGACTGGAACCTACACCGGGGAGCTGTTTTTT
>-|TRBV3-1|many|TRBJ1-2
CASSPQMMAGTYGYTF
TGTGCCAGCAGCCCCCAAATGATGGCAGGGACCTATGGCTACACCTTC
>-|TRBV12-3/TRBV12-4|many|TRBJ2-5
CASSTSTGAGETQYF
-
>-|TRBV13|many|TRBJ2-3
CASSASLGVETQYF
TGTGCCAGCAGCGCCTCCCTCGGGGTAGAAACGCAGTATTTT
>TRBD2|TRBV3-1|few|TRBJ2-2
CASSQDAHSGGGNGELFF
TGTGCCAGCAGCCAAGACGCCCATAGCGGGGGAGGCAACGGGGAGCTGTTTTTT
>-|TRBV5-1|many|TRBJ2-3
CASSLRSGGSLDTQYF
TGCGCCAGCAGCTTGAGATCAGGGGGGTCTCTAGATACGCAGTATTTT
>-|TRBV3-1|many|TRBJ1-6
CASSQFRRGNSPLHF
TGTGCCAGCAGCCAATTTAGAAGAGGTAATTCACCCCTCCACTTT
>-|TRBV28|-|TRBJ1-5
CASSGASGPSLNQPQHF
TGTGCCAGCAGTGGCGCGTCGGGCCCTTCCCTGAATCAGCCCCAGCATTTT
>-|TRBV6-2/TRBV6-3|few|TRBJ2-7
CASSRPGTSGNEQYF
TGTGCCAGCAGCCGACCAGGGACTTCGGGGAACGAGCAGTACTTC
>-|TRBV10-3|-|TRBJ1-6
CAISEGRVSPLHF
TGTGCCATCAGTGAGGGCAGGGTATCACCCCTCCACTTT
>-|TRBV5-8|many|TRBJ2-5
CASSWGGAQETQYF
TGTGCCAGCAGCTGGGGGGGGGCTCAAGAGACCCAGTACTTC
>-|TRBV27|few|TRBJ1-2
CASRSDKTYGYTF
TGTGCCAGCAGGTCGGACAAGACCTATGGCTACACCTTC
>-|TRBV10-3|many|TRBJ2-5
CAISDSRANQETQYF
TGTGCCATCAGTGACTCGCGCGCAAACCAAGAGACCCAGTACTTC
>-|TRBV30|-|TRBJ1-2
CAWRWGAGYTF
TGTGCCTGGAGGTGGGGGGCTGGCTACACCTTC
>-|TRBV6-2/TRBV6-3|many|TRBJ2-1
CASSSPIRGNEQFF
TGTGCCAGCAGTAGCCCAATTCGAGGGAATGAGCAGTTCTTC
>-|TRBV20-1|-|TRBJ2-3
CSAREGETRGTDTQYF
TGCAGTGCTAGAGAGGGGGAGACTAGGGGCACAGATACGCAGTATTTT
>-|TRBV24-1|-|TRBJ1-1
CATSEGVAGNTEAFF
TGTGCCACCAGTGAAGGGGTCGCGGGGAACACTGAAGCTTTCTTT
>-|TRBV18|-|TRBJ2-5
CASSPSSLQETQYF
TGTGCCAGCTCACCCTCGAGCCTCCAAGAGACCCAGTACTTC
>-|TRBV29-1|-|TRBJ2-5
CSVGAVETQYF
TGCAGCGTTGGGGCTGTAGAGACCCAGTACTTC
>-|TRBV5-1|few|TRBJ1-4
CASSRDTIATNEKLFF
TGCGCCAGCAGTAGGGACACTATTGCAACTAATGAAAAACTGTTTTTT
>-|TRBV12-3/TRBV12-4|many|TRBJ2-1
CASSLGPYNEQFF
TGTGCCAGCAGTTTGGGGCCATACAATGAGCAGTTCTTC
>-|TRBV28|few|TRBJ1-5
CASSLLGRSNQPQHF
TGTGCCAGCAGTTTATTGGGTAGGAGCAATCAGCCCCAGCATTTT
>TRBD1|TRBV7-2|few|TRBJ2-7
CASSPGQGSTYEQYF
TGTGCCAGCAGCCCGGGACAGGGAAGCACCTACGAGCAGTACTTC
>TRBD1|TRBV7-9|-|TRBJ2-1
CASSHRDRGGNEQFF
TGTGCCAGCAGCCACCGGGACAGGGGGGGCAATGAGCAGTTCTTC
>-|TRBV6-1|few|TRBJ2-7
CASRTGSTSEQYF
TGTGCCAGCAGGACTGGATCCACCAGCGAGCAGTACTTC
>-|TRBV6-4|-|TRBJ2-7
CASNATENEQYF
TGTGCCAGCAACGCGACAGAGAACGAGCAGTACTTC
>-|TRBV7-9|few|TRBJ2-2
CASSFGRTTGELFF
TGTGCCAGCAGCTTTGGGAGAACCACCGGGGAGCTGTTTTTT
>TRBD1|TRBV12-3/TRBV12-4|many|TRBJ1-2
CASSELDRVYGYTF
TGTGCCAGCAGTGAATTGGACAGGGTCTATGGCTACACCTTC
>-|TRBV6-1|once|TRBJ1-2
CASSESDRRGYTF
TGTGCCAGCAGTGAATCAGACAGACGGGGCTACACCTTC
>TRBD1|TRBV6-1|few|TRBJ1-6
CASSEAASVRQGKMSPLHF
TGTGCCAGCAGTGAAGCGGCCTCCGTTCGACAGGGTAAAATGTCACCCCTCCACTTT
>-|TRBV9|few|TRBJ1-1
CASSVDPGRGASEAFF
TGTGCCAGCAGCGTAGACCCAGGGAGGGGGGCTTCTGAAGCTTTCTTT
>-|TRBV7-9|-|TRBJ2-5
CASSSAPGAGETQYF
TGTGCCAGCAGCTCCGCACCCGGGGCAGGGGAGACCCAGTACTTC
>-|TRBV7-9|-|TRBJ2-5
CASSSLPGTPYQETQYF
TGTGCCAGCAGCTCCCTACCTGGGACACCGTACCAAGAGACCCAGTACTTC
>-|TRBV28|many|TRBJ2-7
CASSLFSPYEQYF
TGTGCCAGCAGTTTGTTCTCACCTTACGAGCAGTACTTC